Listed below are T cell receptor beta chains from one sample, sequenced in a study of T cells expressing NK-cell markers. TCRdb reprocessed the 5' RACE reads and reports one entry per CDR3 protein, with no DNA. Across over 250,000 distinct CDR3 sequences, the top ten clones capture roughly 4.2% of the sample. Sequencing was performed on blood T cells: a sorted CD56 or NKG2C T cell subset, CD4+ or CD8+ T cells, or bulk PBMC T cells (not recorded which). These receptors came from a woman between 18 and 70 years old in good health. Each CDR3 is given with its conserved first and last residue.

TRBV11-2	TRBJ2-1	CASSLDLANNEQFF
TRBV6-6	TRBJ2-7	CASSGRASYEQYF
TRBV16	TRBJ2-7	CASSQLGLAASRSSYEQYF
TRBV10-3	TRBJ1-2	CAISVEVGRGYTF
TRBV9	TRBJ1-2	CASSVEPRTDSYTF
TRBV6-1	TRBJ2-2	CATPFPGIGELFF
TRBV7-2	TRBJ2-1	CASSPGGVAGRGDEQFF
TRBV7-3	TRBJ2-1	CASSPPGLEGAVEQFF
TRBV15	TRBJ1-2	CATSGGDRDYGYTF
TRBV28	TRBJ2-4	CASSSTHRLAGVFKNIQYF
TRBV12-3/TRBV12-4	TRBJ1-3	CASTPGIVWNTIYF
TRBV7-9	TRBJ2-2	CASSQLSTGELFF
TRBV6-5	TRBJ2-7	CASSYSGSGSYEQYF
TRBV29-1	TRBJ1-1	CSVSDNLMNTEAFF
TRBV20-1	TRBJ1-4	CSAGGGSEKLFF
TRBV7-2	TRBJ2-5	CASSPNRGWETQYF
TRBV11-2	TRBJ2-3	CASSLTGISTDTQYF
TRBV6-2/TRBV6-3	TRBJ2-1	CASSSTDRFNEQFF
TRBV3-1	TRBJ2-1	CASSQPLAGVFNEQFF
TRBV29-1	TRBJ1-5	CSVRAGRNSNQPQHF
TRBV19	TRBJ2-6	CASISHSSGANVLTF
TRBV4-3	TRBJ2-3	CASSQGVGTPGRDTQYF
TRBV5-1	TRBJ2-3	CASSPDTDTQYF
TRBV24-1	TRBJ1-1	CATSDLPDRWSANTEAFF
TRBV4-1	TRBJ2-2	CASSLTPHQRLPGELFF
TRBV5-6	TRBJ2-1	CASTLRSIYNEQFF
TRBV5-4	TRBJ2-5	CASTNTGNQETQYF
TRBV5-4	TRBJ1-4	CASSLGATNEKLFF
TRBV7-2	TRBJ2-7	CASSETSYEQYF
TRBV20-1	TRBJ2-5	CSPLPTEQETQYF
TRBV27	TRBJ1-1	CASSPGQELMNTEAFF
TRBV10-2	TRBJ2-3	CASSESGRGGPTDTQYF
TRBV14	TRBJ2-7	CASSQDSHWQYF
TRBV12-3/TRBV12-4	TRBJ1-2	CASRPLSGHNYGYTF
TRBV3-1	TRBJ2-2	CASSHPFRFVPGELFF
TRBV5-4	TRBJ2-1	CASSLIGANEQFF
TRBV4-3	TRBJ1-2	CASSQEGAGDYGYTF